This is a list of T cell receptor beta chains from one sample in a study of blood T cell repertoires in COVID-19. Data came from immunoSEQ multiplex PCR; TCRdb stores just in-frame clones and leaves some out. This table has roughly 190,000 clones, about 86% appearing once. Material for sequencing was peripheral blood. These receptors were obtained from a man in his fifties with active or convalescent COVID-19. CDR3s include the opening cysteine and the closing phenylalanine or tryptophan. D genes are given only for firm matches. Clone sizes are given selectively: once, few, many, or a class where the clone is expanded.

>-|TRBV18|-|TRBJ1-3
CASSPSGGHRSGNTIYF
TGTGCCAGCTCACCATCGGGGGGACACCGCTCTGGAAACACCATATATTTT
>-|TRBV5-1|TRBD1|TRBJ1-1
CASSDLQGATEAFF
TGCGCCAGCAGCGATCTACAGGGGGCGACTGAAGCTTTCTTT
>-|TRBV27|TRBD1|TRBJ1-4
CASSPGQGTEKLFF
TGTGCCAGCAGTCCGGGACAGGGGACCGAAAAACTGTTTTTT
>few|TRBV21-1|-|TRBJ2-7
CAKNGTSGSYEQYF
TGTGCCAAGAATGGGACTAGCGGGAGCTACGAGCAGTACTTC
>-|TRBV2|-|TRBJ1-1
CASTKQVANTEAFF
TGTGCCAGCACCAAACAGGTGGCGAACACTGAAGCTTTCTTT
>-|TRBV10-3|-|TRBJ1-2
CAISESGDSWGYTF
TGTGCCATCAGTGAGTCGGGCGACAGTTGGGGCTACACCTTC
>-|TRBV6-5|-|TRBJ1-1
CASSHPTGGAFF
TGTGCCAGCAGTCATCCCACCGGAGGAGCTTTCTTT
>-|TRBV4-3|TRBD1|TRBJ2-3
CASSLRAGTGGTDTQYF
TGCGCCAGCAGCCTCAGGGCGGGGACAGGGGGCACAGATACGCAGTATTTT
>-|TRBV19|TRBD1|TRBJ1-5
CASAGTGGNQPQHF
TGTGCCAGTGCAGGGACAGGGGGTAATCAGCCCCAGCATTTT
>-|TRBV18|TRBD1|TRBJ2-7
CASSPGTGTSYEQYF
TGTGCCAGCTCACCCGGGACAGGGACCTCCTACGAGCAGTACTTC
>-|TRBV15|-|TRBJ2-7
CATSSPPTGRGREQYF
TGTGCCACCAGCAGCCCCCCGACAGGCAGGGGCCGCGAGCAGTACTTC
>-|TRBV10-2|TRBD1|TRBJ1-3
CASSEGTGGNTIYF
TGCGCCAGCAGTGAAGGGACAGGGGGAAACACCATATATTTT
>-|TRBV7-8|-|TRBJ1-6
CASSLESSPLHF
TGTGCCAGCAGCTTAGAAAGCTCACCCCTCCACTTT
>-|TRBV15|TRBD2|TRBJ2-7
CATSRGLAGAYEQYF
TGTGCCACCAGCAGAGGTCTAGCGGGGGCCTACGAGCAGTACTTC
>-|TRBV27|-|TRBJ1-2
CASSLGRGNGYTF
TGTGCCAGCAGTTTGGGGCGAGGAAACGGCTACACCTTC
>once|TRBV6-5|TRBD1|TRBJ1-5
CASSRRDRGDQPQHF
TGTGCCAGCAGTAGGCGCGACAGGGGGGATCAGCCCCAGCATTTT
>-|TRBV7-2|-|TRBJ2-5
CASSLVREETQYF
TGTGCCAGCAGCTTAGTCCGAGAAGAGACCCAGTACTTC
>-|TRBV30|TRBD1|TRBJ2-7
CAWSLRTGVYEQYF
TGTGCCTGGAGTCTTCGGACAGGGGTCTACGAGCAGTACTTC
>-|TRBV4-2|TRBD1|TRBJ2-5
CASSRSRTGGFETQYF
TGTGCCAGCAGCCGTTCCCGGACAGGGGGCTTCGAGACCCAGTACTTC
>-|TRBV10-2|TRBD1|TRBJ2-7
CAISGQGDRKGSYEQYF
TGCGCCATCTCGGGACAGGGTGATAGGAAGGGATCCTACGAGCAGTACTTC
>-|TRBV4-2|-|TRBJ1-4
CASSQEVRRGRRDEKLFF
TGTGCCAGCAGCCAAGAGGTTCGCAGGGGTAGGCGGGATGAAAAACTGTTTTTT
>-|TRBV11-2|-|TRBJ2-2
CASSLGQDTRAGELFF
TGTGCCAGCAGCTTAGGGCAGGACACACGGGCCGGGGAGCTGTTTTTT
>-|TRBV11-3|TRBD2|TRBJ2-7
CASRPLAFGRVYEQYF
TGTGCCAGCAGGCCACTAGCGTTCGGGAGGGTCTACGAGCAGTACTTC
>-|TRBV7-2|-|TRBJ2-7
CASSLVPPRFPREQYF
TGTGCCAGCAGCTTAGTCCCCCCGCGCTTCCCTCGCGAGCAGTACTTC
>-|TRBV7-2|-|TRBJ2-3
CASSLVGTGTDTQYF
TGTGCCAGCAGCTTAGTAGGGACTGGCACAGATACGCAGTATTTT
>few|TRBV7-6|TRBD1|TRBJ1-1
CASSSGTGMNTEAFF
TGTGCCAGCAGCTCAGGGACAGGAATGAACACTGAAGCTTTCTTT
>-|TRBV5-4|-|TRBJ1-4
CASSSPTGTNEKLFF
TGTGCCAGCAGCTCCCCGACAGGAACTAATGAAAAACTGTTTTTT
>once|TRBV6-5|-|TRBJ1-1
CASHRPGGESPEAFF
TGTGCCAGTCACAGACCGGGGGGGGAATCCCCTGAAGCTTTCTTT
>-|TRBV29-1|-|TRBJ1-3
CSTSRGDSGNTIYF
TGCAGCACCTCCCGGGGAGATTCGGGAAACACCATATATTTT
>-|TRBV6-6|TRBD2|TRBJ2-3
CASGREYHTQYF
TGTGCCAGCGGGCGGGAGTATCATACGCAGTATTTT
>-|TRBV7-2|TRBD1|TRBJ2-4
CASSTPGQGKNIQYF
TGTGCCAGCAGCACGCCGGGACAGGGAAAAAACATTCAGTACTTC
>once|TRBV5-4|TRBD2|TRBJ2-3
CASSLGSGSGPTDTQYF
TGTGCCAGCAGCTTGGGAAGCGGGAGCGGACCCACAGATACGCAGTATTTT
>-|TRBV10-1|-|TRBJ1-2
CASSPGGSGYGYTF
TGCGCCAGCAGTCCCGGTGGCAGCGGCTATGGCTACACCTTC
>-|TRBV27|TRBD1|TRBJ2-1
CASGDRGPNNEQFF
TGTGCCAGCGGAGACAGGGGGCCGAACAATGAGCAGTTCTTC
>-|TRBV9|TRBD2|TRBJ2-2
CASSVVSGGSNTGELFF
TGTGCCAGCAGCGTAGTTAGCGGGGGGAGTAACACCGGGGAGCTGTTTTTT
>once|TRBV3-1/TRBV3-2|TRBD2|TRBJ2-7
CASSQGVAGGTYEQYF
TGTGCCAGCAGCCAAGGGGTGGCGGGGGGCACGTACGAGCAGTACTTC
>-|TRBV7-6|-|TRBJ1-1
CASGSGNTEAFF
TGTGCCAGCGGTTCGGGGAACACTGAAGCTTTCTTT